Presented here are 26 T cell receptor beta chains from one specimen sequenced in a study of CD8 T cells in ankylosing spondylitis. TCRdb re-called the 5' RACE reads through MiXCR, storing one row per CDR3 protein. The sample holds 300,000 to 350,000 distinct CDR3 sequences, about 9.9% seen once. The sequenced material came from blood, either unsorted or a sorted T cell fraction (not recorded which). The receptor source for this set is a female donor with ankylosing spondylitis or in good health (not recorded which).

The chain employs TRBV27 and TRBJ1-6; D not resolved. This CDR3 spans 14 amino acids. CDR1 and CDR2 (germline): MNHEY, SMNVEV (reference sequence). With 3 bases removed from V and 6 bases from J, the gap between germline ends came to 9 bases. CDR3 nucleotide sequence: TGTGCCAGCAGTTTTGGGCGGTCTAATTCACCCCTCCACTTT. Translated: CASSFGRSNSPLHF.

This clonotype was counted at least ten times. This rearrangement joins TRBV5-1 to TRBJ2-3; 7 bases agree with TRBD1. Germline-derived CDR1 and CDR2 are SGHRS and YFSETQ. The CDR3 consists of 15 residues. Losses at the gene ends were 1 base for V and 5 bases for J; bases not matched to a gene: 7. The DNA for the CDR3 is TGCGCCAGCAGCTTGCGTGACAGGGTCGGAGATACGCAGTATTTT. Its protein is CASSLRDRVGDTQYF.

This clonotype came up many times. The CDR3 DNA follows: TGTGCCAGCAGCTTGGTGGGAGAGGGACTCCACAATGAGCAGTTCTTC. This codes for CASSLVGEGLHNEQFF. V is TRBV5-6 and J is TRBJ2-1; D is possibly TRBD2 (6 bases). Trimming took off 0 bases at V and 5 bases at J, with 15 bases between the two ends. The length of the CDR3 is 16 residues. CDR1 and CDR2 (germline): SGHDT, YYEEEE.

The chain links TRBV10-3 to TRBJ1-2; no reliable D call. The CDR3 loop spans 12 amino acids. The germline V gene encodes CDR1 ENHRY and CDR2 SYGVKD. V lost 3 bases, J lost 4 bases, and 6 bases lay in between. CDR3 nucleotides: TGTGCCATCAGTGAAAACCTCTATGGCTACACCTTC. Encoded protein: CAISENLYGYTF.

This clonotype showed up many times. This chain links TRBV5-1 with TRBJ2-5, with D uncertain. There are 13 residues in the CDR3. The germline CDR1 and CDR2 sequences are SGHRS and YFSETQ. V was trimmed by 0 bases and J by 3 bases, leaving 6 bases between them. The CDR3, as DNA: TGCGCCAGCAGCTTGGAACCCAAAGAGACCCAGTACTTC. It translates to CASSLEPKETQYF.

This rearrangement joins TRBV7-2 to TRBJ1-4; D is uncertain. V was trimmed by 1 base and J by 8 bases, leaving 5 bases between them. CDR3 length: 12 amino acids. Germline CDR1 SGHTA, CDR2 FQGNSA. CDR3: CASSLVGEKLFF. CDR3 in DNA: TGTGCCAGCAGCTTAGTAGGGGAAAAACTGTTTTTT.

The V and J genes are TRBV14 and TRBJ2-7, with TRBD2 matching 11 bases. The V and J ends lost 4 bases and 5 bases, in that order; junction bases with no gene match: 13. Looked up from germline, CDR1 is SGHDN and CDR2 is FVKESK. CDR3 length: 17 residues. The CDR3 DNA sequence: TGTGCCAGCAGCCCTTGGGCTAGCGGGGGGCGATCCCACGAGCAGTACTTC. Protein: CASSPWASGGRSHEQYF.

A few counts support this clonotype. The CDR3 spells CSARDSLTDTQYF. In nucleotides, the CDR3 is TGCAGTGCTAGAGATTCACTTACAGATACGCAGTATTTT. The V call is TRBV20-1, the J call TRBJ2-3; D unresolved. The V end lost 0 bases, the J end lost 3 bases, and 7 bases lay between the germline ends. The germline CDR1 and CDR2 sequences are DFQATT and SNEGSKA (reference sequence). The CDR3 loop spans 13 amino acids.

The chain joins TRBV12-3 or TRBV12-4 to TRBJ1-5; the D gene is possibly TRBD1 (6 bases). The V end lost 5 bases, the J end lost 4 bases, and 12 bases lay between the germline ends. This CDR3 is built from 14 residues. The CDR3 coding sequence is TGTGCCAGCAGTAAAAGGACAGCTAATCAGCCCCAGCATTTT. It codes for CASSKRTANQPQHF.

In this sample, this clonotype turned up many times. The J gene is TRBJ2-5, the V gene TRBV29-1; the D is unclear. This CDR3 region has 12 residues. Germline assignment: CDR1 SQVTM and CDR2 ANQGSEA. Trimming removed 7 bases from V and 5 bases from J, with 14 bases in between. CDR3 nucleotide sequence: TGCAGCGGAAATGAAGTCGGGGAGACCCAGTACTTC. Encoded protein: CSGNEVGETQYF.

This clonotype was seen more than once but under ten times. The V call is TRBV5-1, the J call TRBJ2-7; 9 nucleotides align to TRBD1. The V gene's germline CDR1 is SGHRS and CDR2 YFSETQ. Trimming cost V 4 bases and J 3 bases; bases outside gene matches: 8. CDR3 length: 15 residues. CDR3 residues: CASSRGTGLNYEQYF. The DNA for the CDR3 is TGCGCCAGCAGCCGGGGGACAGGGTTAAACTACGAGCAGTACTTC. Using reference TRBV5-1 and TRBJ2-7 for the parts outside the CDR3, the full variable domain is KAGVTQTPRYLIKTRGQQVTLSCSPISGHRSVSWYQQTPGQGLQFLFEYFSETQRNKGNFPGRFSGRQFSNSRSEMNVSTLELGDSALYLCASSRGTGLNYEQYFGPGTRLTVT.

There are a few counts of this clonotype. V and J are TRBV7-8 and TRBJ2-7; no definite D call. There are 14 residues in the CDR3. Germline CDR1 reads SGHVS; CDR2 reads FQNEAQ. V was clipped by 1 base and J by 2 bases, with 9 bases between them. CDR3 coding DNA: TGTGCCAGCAGCTTAGAAAGCTCAGCCTACGAGCAGTACTTC. Amino acid sequence: CASSLESSAYEQYF.

On this clonotype itself: Being one base from a much bigger clone, this may be a read error. CDR3 region: CASSYSRIFSGNTIYF. The DNA of the CDR3 is TGTGCCAGCAGTTACTCGAGGATATTCTCTGGAAACACCATATATTTT. The chain is built from TRBV6-5 and TRBJ1-3; D is ambiguous. Germline CDR1 MNHEY, CDR2 SVGAGI. The CDR3 has 16 amino acids. V shed 0 bases and J shed 0 bases, with 9 bases lying between them.

Ten or more counts support this clonotype. This chain connects TRBV7-2 to TRBJ2-3; possibly TRBD1 for D (6 bases). Germline V gene lookup returns CDR1 SGHTA and CDR2 FQGNSA. The CDR3 sequence is 15 residues long. Trimming took 3 bases from V and 2 from J, leaving 12 bases between them. The CDR3 nucleotides are TGTGCCAGCAGCTTCGCCAGGGGCCTCACAGATACGCAGTATTTT. This codes for CASSFARGLTDTQYF. The full variable domain, rest sourced from reference TRBV7-2 and TRBJ2-3, is GAGVSQSPSNKVTEKGKDVELRCDPISGHTALYWYRQSLGQGLEFLIYFQGNSAPDKSGLPSDRFSAERTGGSVSTLTIQRTQQEDSAVYLCASSFARGLTDTQYFGPGTRLTVL.

This clonotype was detected ten times or more. The chain couples TRBV15 to TRBJ2-3; the match to TRBD2 covers 9 bases. V dropped 1 base and J dropped 2; count of bases not matched to a gene: 4. Germline-derived CDR1 and CDR2 are LNHNV and YYDKDF (reference sequence). The CDR3 is made up of 16 amino acids. CDR3 sequence (DNA): TGTGCCACCAGCAGAGTGCCTAGCGGGGACACAGATACGCAGTATTTT. Its protein product is CATSRVPSGDTDTQYF.

This clonotype was counted many times. The J gene is TRBJ2-1, the V gene TRBV7-9; 7 nucleotides line up with TRBD2. V dropped 5 bases and J dropped 4; count of bases not matched to a gene: 5. The germline V gene encodes CDR1 SEHNR and CDR2 FQNEAQ (reference sequence). The CDR3 contains 14 residues. The CDR3 region has the DNA TGTGCCAGCAGCAGGCGGGGGACTTACAATGAGCAGTTCTTC. Translation gives CASSRRGTYNEQFF.

In regard to this clonotype: This sequence may be a read error, since a much larger clone differs from it by one base. The chain is built from TRBV6-1 and TRBJ2-4; possible D gene TRBD2, 6 bases. Between the trimmed V and J ends, which lost 4 bases and 2 bases, there was a span of 18 bases. The CDR3 has 17 residues. Germline V gene lookup returns CDR1 MNHNS and CDR2 SASEGT. The CDR3 DNA sequence: TGTGCCAGCAGTGCCCTAGGACTATCTGTTACCAAAAACATTCAGTACTTC. Its translation: CASSALGLSVTKNIQYF.

This clonotype was seen at least ten times. The CDR3 reads CASSSGQGSYNEQFF. DNA for the CDR3: TGTGCCAGCAGTTCCGGACAGGGCTCCTACAATGAGCAGTTCTTC. This chain connects TRBV6-5 to TRBJ2-1; 8 bases agree with TRBD1. J gave up 0 bases and V 4 bases, and 2 bases lay outside the gene matches. The CDR3 extends over 15 amino acids. In germline, CDR1 is MNHEY, CDR2 SVGAGI.

CDR3 nucleotide sequence: TGTGCCCACGGGAGGGGCTATGGCTACACCTTC. Translation gives CAHGRGYGYTF. The chain links TRBV28 to TRBJ1-2, with D tentatively TRBD1 (5 bases). V was cut by 11 bases and J by 4 bases, with 11 bases left in between. There are 11 residues in the CDR3. Germline CDR1 is MDHEN and CDR2 is SYDVKM.

This clonotype was found many times. The chain links TRBV25-1 to TRBJ1-1; unclear D gene. Per germline, CDR1 MGHDK and CDR2 SYGVNS. Deletions cut 1 base from V and 4 bases from J, with 13 bases between. There are 15 residues in the CDR3. The CDR3 spells CASSELGPTGTEAFF. The CDR3 DNA reads as TGTGCCAGCAGTGAATTAGGTCCGACGGGCACTGAAGCTTTCTTT.

This clonotype was counted many times. The CDR3 reads CAIRWEGSNNEQFF. The CDR3 nucleotides read TGTGCCATCAGGTGGGAGGGGAGTAATAATGAGCAGTTCTTC. The V and J genes are TRBV10-3 and TRBJ2-1; TRBD2 agrees at 7 bases. Germline V gene lookup returns CDR1 ENHRY and CDR2 SYGVKD. Losses at the gene ends were 6 bases for V and 7 bases for J; bases not matched to a gene: 9. This CDR3 is built from 14 residues.

The chain carries TRBV27 and TRBJ1-1; a possible D gene is TRBD1 (6 bases). Trimming pared 0 bases from V and 5 bases from J, leaving 16 bases between. The CDR3 extends over 16 amino acids. Germline assignment: CDR1 MNHEY and CDR2 SMNVEV (reference sequence). The chain's CDR3 is CASSLSLGGGQTEAFF. The DNA of the CDR3 is TGTGCCAGCAGTTTATCTTTAGGGGGAGGACAAACTGAAGCTTTCTTT.

This clonotype was recorded at least ten times. The CDR3 reads CASSSTRRGNEKLFF. CDR3 bases: TGCGCCAGCAGCTCCACACGACGGGGTAATGAAAAACTGTTTTTT. V is TRBV5-1 and J is TRBJ1-4; D remains unclear. The length of the CDR3 is 15 residues. V dropped 3 bases and J dropped 4 bases, with 13 bases sitting between them. The germline V gene encodes CDR1 SGHRS and CDR2 YFSETQ.

The table lists this clonotype with many counts. The chain recombines TRBV7-2 with TRBJ2-1; 12 positions agree with TRBD2. The junction had 14 bases not matched to a gene; V was cut back by 6 bases and J by 8 bases. The CDR3 length is 17 residues. CDR1 SGHTA and CDR2 FQGNSA come from the germline V gene. The CDR3 bases are TGTGCCAGCAGGCTAGCGGGAGGGTACCCGGGCCTTGATGAGCAGTTCTTC. Protein sequence: CASRLAGGYPGLDEQFF.

There are many counts of this clonotype. The V call is TRBV24-1, the J call TRBJ2-1; the match to TRBD2 covers 16 bases. The CDR3 sequence is 17 residues long. The germline CDR1 and CDR2 sequences are KGHDR and SFDVKD. V was pared by 6 bases and J by 2 bases, with 3 bases of the junction left unmatched. CDR3 sequence: CATSQGLAGGAYNEQFF. For the CDR3, the DNA is TGTGCCACCAGTCAGGGACTAGCGGGAGGGGCCTACAATGAGCAGTTCTTC.

This clonotype was recorded at least ten times. This chain connects TRBV20-1 to TRBJ2-6; D ambiguous. The V and J ends lost 0 bases and 0 bases respectively, with 6 bases between them. The CDR3 runs 15 residues. CDR1 and CDR2 (germline): DFQATT, SNEGSKA (reference sequence). DNA of the CDR3: TGCAGTGCTAGAGACAGGAACTCTGGGGCCAACGTCCTGACTTTC. It yields the protein CSARDRNSGANVLTF.